The present T cell receptor beta chain was sequenced within a study of shared clonotypes between healthy human individuals. The table came from immunoSEQ multiplex PCR; TCRdb's copy has only in-frame clones and leaves some out. The sample consists of some 1 million clones, about 70% of them appearing once. The study separated CD4+ cells into CD45RA+ naive and CD45RA-negative memory subsets. Per germline, CDR1 SNHLY and CDR2 FYNNEI. The CDR3 has 14 residues. Trimming pared 4 bases from V and 7 bases from J, leaving 11 bases between. J is TRBJ1-6 and V is TRBV2; unclear D gene. Specimen: memory CD4+ T cells sorted from blood. As to subset: CD45RA-negative fraction. The receptor was isolated from a man aged 18 to 30 in good health. CDR3 sequence: CASSGGGSNSPLHF. For the CDR3, the DNA is TGTGCCAGCAGTGGGGGAGGGAGCAATTCACCCCTCCACTTT.